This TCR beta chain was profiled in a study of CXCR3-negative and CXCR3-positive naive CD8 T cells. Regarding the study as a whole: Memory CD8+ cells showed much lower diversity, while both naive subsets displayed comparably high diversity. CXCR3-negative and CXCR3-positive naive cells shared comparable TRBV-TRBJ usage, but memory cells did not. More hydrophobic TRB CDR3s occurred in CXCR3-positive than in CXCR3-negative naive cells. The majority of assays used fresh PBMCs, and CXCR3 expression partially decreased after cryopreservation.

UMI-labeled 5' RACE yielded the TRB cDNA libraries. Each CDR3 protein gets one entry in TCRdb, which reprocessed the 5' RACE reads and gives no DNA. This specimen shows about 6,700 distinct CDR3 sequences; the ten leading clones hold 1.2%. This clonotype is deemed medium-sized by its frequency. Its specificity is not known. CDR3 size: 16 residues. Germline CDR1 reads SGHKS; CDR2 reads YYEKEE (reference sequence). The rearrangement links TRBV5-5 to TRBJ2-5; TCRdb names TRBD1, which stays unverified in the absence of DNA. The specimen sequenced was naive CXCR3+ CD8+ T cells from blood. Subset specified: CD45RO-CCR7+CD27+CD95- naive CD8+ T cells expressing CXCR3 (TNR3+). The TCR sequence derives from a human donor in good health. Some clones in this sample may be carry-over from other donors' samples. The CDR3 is CASSTVRTGMFETQYF.